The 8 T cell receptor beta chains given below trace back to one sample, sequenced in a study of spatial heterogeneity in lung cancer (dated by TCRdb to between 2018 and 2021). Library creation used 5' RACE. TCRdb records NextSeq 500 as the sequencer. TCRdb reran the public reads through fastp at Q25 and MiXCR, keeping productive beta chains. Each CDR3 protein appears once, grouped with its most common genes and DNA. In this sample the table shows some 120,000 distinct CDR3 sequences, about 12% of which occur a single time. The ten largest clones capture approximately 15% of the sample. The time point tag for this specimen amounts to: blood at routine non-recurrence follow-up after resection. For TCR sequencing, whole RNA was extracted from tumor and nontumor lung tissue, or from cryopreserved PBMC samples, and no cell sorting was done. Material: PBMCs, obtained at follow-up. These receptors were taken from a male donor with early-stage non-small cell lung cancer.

Written as DNA, the CDR3 is TGTGCCAGCAGCTTAGGACGGGGCGAAGAGACCCAGTACTTC. It codes for CASSLGRGEETQYF. The genes are TRBV11-1 and TRBJ2-5; TRBD1 or TRBD2 may be the D gene (5 bases each). The germline CDR1 and CDR2 sequences are SGHAT and FQDESV (reference sequence). Deletions cut 1 base from V and 3 bases from J, with 9 bases between. The CDR3 loop spans 14 amino acids. The full variable domain, rest sourced from reference TRBV11-1 and TRBJ2-5, is EAEVAQSPRYKITEKSQAVAFWCDPISGHATLYWYRQILGQGPELLVQFQDESVVDDSQLPKDRFSAERLKGVDSTLKIQPAELGDSAMYLCASSLGRGEETQYFGPGTRLLVL.

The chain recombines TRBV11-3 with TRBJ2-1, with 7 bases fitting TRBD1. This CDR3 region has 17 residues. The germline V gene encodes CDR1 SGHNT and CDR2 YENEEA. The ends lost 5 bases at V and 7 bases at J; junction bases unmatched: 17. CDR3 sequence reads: CASSPRQSRGYRNEQFF. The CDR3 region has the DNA TGTGCCAGCAGCCCGAGGCAAAGCAGGGGGTATCGGAATGAGCAGTTCTTC.

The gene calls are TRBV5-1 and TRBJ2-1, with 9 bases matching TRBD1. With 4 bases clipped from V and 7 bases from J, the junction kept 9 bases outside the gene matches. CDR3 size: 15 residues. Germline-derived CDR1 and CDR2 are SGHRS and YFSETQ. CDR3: CASSLDGQGYNEQFF. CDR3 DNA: TGCGCCAGCAGCCTGGACGGACAGGGGTATAATGAGCAGTTCTTC.

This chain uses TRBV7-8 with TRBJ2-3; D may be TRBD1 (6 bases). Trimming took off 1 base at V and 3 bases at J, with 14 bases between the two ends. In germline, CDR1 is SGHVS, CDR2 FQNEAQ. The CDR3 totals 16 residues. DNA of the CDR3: TGTGCCAGCAGCTTAGTGGTACAGGGTGCGACAGATACGCAGTATTTT. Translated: CASSLVVQGATDTQYF.

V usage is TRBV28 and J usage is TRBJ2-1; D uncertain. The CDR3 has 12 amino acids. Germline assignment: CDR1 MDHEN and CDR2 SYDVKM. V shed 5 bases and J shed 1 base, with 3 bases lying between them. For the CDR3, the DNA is TGTGCCAGCAGTCAGTCCTACAATGAGCAGTTCTTC. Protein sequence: CASSQSYNEQFF.

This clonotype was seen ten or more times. For the CDR3, the DNA is TGTGCCAGCAGCGTAATGGGCAGGACGGGGAATGAGCAGTTCTTC. Amino acid sequence: CASSVMGRTGNEQFF. V usage is TRBV9 and J usage is TRBJ2-1; the D gene is possibly TRBD2 (5 bases). V was trimmed by 1 base and J by 7 bases, leaving 15 bases between them. In germline, CDR1 is SGDLS, CDR2 YYNGEE. CDR3 length: 15 residues. The full variable domain, rest sourced from reference TRBV9 and TRBJ2-1, is DSGVTQTPKHLITATGQRVTLRCSPRSGDLSVYWYQQSLDQGLQFLIQYYNGEERAKGNILERFSAQQFPDLHSELNLSSLELGDSALYFCASSVMGRTGNEQFFGPGTRLTVL.

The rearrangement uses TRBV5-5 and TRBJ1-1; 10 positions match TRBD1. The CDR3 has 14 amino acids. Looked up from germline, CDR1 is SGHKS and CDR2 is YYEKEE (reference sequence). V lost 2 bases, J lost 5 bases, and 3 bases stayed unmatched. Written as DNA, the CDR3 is TGTGCCAGCAGCTTCGGGACAGGGGTTACTGAAGCTTTCTTT. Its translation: CASSFGTGVTEAFF.

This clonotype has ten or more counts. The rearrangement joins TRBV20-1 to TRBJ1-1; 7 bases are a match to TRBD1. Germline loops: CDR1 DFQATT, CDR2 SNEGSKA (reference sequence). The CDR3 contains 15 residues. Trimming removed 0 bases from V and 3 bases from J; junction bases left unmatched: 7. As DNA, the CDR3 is TGCAGTGCTAGAGAAGCAGGGGGGTTGTACACTGAAGCTTTCTTT. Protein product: CSAREAGGLYTEAFF.